The 26 T cell receptor beta chains in this list originate from one sample, sequenced in a study of blood T cells in healthy people across ages. Through a sample-barcoded 5' primer and a J-beta primer mix, a second PCR was run for roughly 6 to 12 cycles. TCRdb passed the 5' RACE reads through MiXCR, listing each CDR3 protein once. The repertoire holds more than 800,000 distinct CDR3 sequences, less than 35% seen once, with about 18% in the top ten. Specimen: blood. The receptors were sampled from a woman older than 75 in good health.

This clonotype has just a few counts. This sequence joins TRBV7-2 and TRBJ1-2, with D possibly being TRBD1 (5 bases). The V gene's germline CDR1 is SGHTA and CDR2 FQGNSA. Trimming left V 1 base short and J 5 bases short, with 17 bases between. CDR3 size: 16 residues. CDR3 nucleotide sequence: TGTGCCAGCAGCTTAGGGGGGACGGAGGCGGGGTATGGCTACACCTTC. This encodes CASSLGGTEAGYGYTF.

Remarks on this clonotype: The conserved final phenylalanine or tryptophan is absent from the CDR3, which likely points to a read error. This chain joins TRBV6-6 and TRBJ2-3; no firm D call. Germline CDR1 MNHNY, CDR2 SVGAGI (reference sequence). The germline V and J ends were trimmed by 8 bases and 0 bases, with 12 bases remaining between them. The CDR3 is 14 residues long. This chain's CDR3 is CASCYTSSTDTQYL. For the CDR3, the DNA is TGTGCCAGCTGCTATACTTCTAGCACAGATACGCAGTATTTG.

This clonotype was counted only a few times. The DNA of the CDR3 is TGCGCCAGCAGCTTGGACGGACAGGGGATTGAAGCTTTCTTT. It specifies CASSLDGQGIEAFF. V gene TRBV5-1 combines with J gene TRBJ1-1; TRBD1 matches at 9 bases. The length of the CDR3 is 14 residues. The germline gives CDR1 SGHRS, CDR2 YFSETQ. Trimming removed 0 bases from V and 7 bases from J; junction bases left unmatched: 4.

This clonotype was seen at least ten times. The chain carries TRBV7-2 and TRBJ1-5; a weak D match, TRBD1 (5 bases). V was trimmed by 8 bases and J by 2 bases, leaving 13 bases between them. CDR1 is SGHTA, CDR2 FQGNSA, per germline. The CDR3 extends over 14 amino acids. CDR3: CASRLGRGNQPQHF. DNA for the CDR3: TGTGCCAGCCGATTGGGGCGGGGCAATCAGCCCCAGCATTTT.

There are a few counts of this clonotype. This chain connects TRBV7-8 to TRBJ2-3; tentative D call: TRBD2 (6 bases). CDR1 and CDR2 from the germline V gene are SGHVS and FQNEAQ. The CDR3 is 15 amino acids. The V and J ends lost 2 bases and 3 bases respectively, with 12 bases between them. CDR3 sequence reads: CASSLWGVGTDTQYF. In nucleotides, the CDR3 is TGTGCCAGCAGCTTATGGGGGGTGGGAACAGATACGCAGTATTTT.

The V gene is TRBV29-1, the J gene TRBJ1-2, with 9 bases identical to TRBD1. V shed 2 bases and J 3 bases; nucleotides not matched to a gene: 7. The CDR3 is 15 residues long. Germline assignment: CDR1 SQVTM and CDR2 ANQGSEA. The CDR3 DNA reads as TGCAGCGTTGAATGGACAGGGGTCATTGACTATGGCTACACCTTC. Translated, it gives CSVEWTGVIDYGYTF.

Worth noting for this clonotype: Just one base apart from a much larger clone, this may be a read error. This chain uses TRBV6-5 with TRBJ2-3; the match to TRBD2 covers 13 bases. Unmatched junction bases numbered 1, after V lost 0 bases and J lost 4 bases. The CDR3 covers 16 residues. Germline CDR1 is MNHEY and CDR2 is SVGAGI. The CDR3 DNA reads as TGTGCCAGCAGTTACTCGGGACTAGCGGGGTCAGATACGCAGTATTTT. Its protein product is CASSYSGLAGSDTQYF.

The CDR3: CAWSVDRSEAFF. DNA for the CDR3: TGTGCCTGGAGTGTAGACCGAAGTGAAGCTTTCTTT. The chain uses TRBV30 and TRBJ1-1; D remains unclear. Trimming removed 0 bases at V and 7 bases at J, with 9 bases between. Germline V gives CDR1 GTSNPN, CDR2 SVGIG (reference sequence). CDR3 length: 12 residues.

This clonotype was counted a few times. V usage is TRBV6-5 and J usage is TRBJ2-2; D not certain. From germline, CDR1 is MNHEY and CDR2 SVGAGI. The CDR3 spans 14 residues. V was shortened by 10 bases and J by 1 base, with 13 bases between the two germline ends. The CDR3 DNA reads TGTGCCATCCAACCTAACAGGAACACCGGGGAGCTGTTTTTT. It translates to CAIQPNRNTGELFF.

In its sample, this clonotype was seen many times. The V gene is TRBV7-8, the J gene TRBJ2-1; D is ambiguous. This CDR3 comprises 13 residues. The V end lost 6 bases, the J end lost 7 bases, and 13 bases lay between the germline ends. CDR1 SGHVS and CDR2 FQNEAQ come from the germline V gene. The CDR3 loop reads CASRDLDGNEQFF. The CDR3 DNA reads TGTGCCAGCAGAGATTTAGACGGGAATGAGCAGTTCTTC.

This clonotype has just a few counts. This could be a read error, since a much larger clone is one nucleotide away. V and J are TRBV24-1 and TRBJ2-1, with TRBD2 matching over 8 bases. The end of the DNA fits TRBJ2-7 better, so the J call may be wrong. The CDR3 has 15 amino acids. Germline V gene sequence: CDR1 KGHDR, CDR2 SFDVKD. The CDR3 coding sequence is TGTGCCACCAGTGATGGCGGGGGGCCCTACAATGAGCAGTACTTC. It translates to CATSDGGGPYNEQYF.

The V call is TRBV7-3, the J call TRBJ1-4, with TRBD1 matching over 7 bases. In germline, CDR1 is SGHTA, CDR2 FQGTGA. With V trimmed by 2 bases and J by 5 bases, 5 bases remained unmatched. The CDR3 runs to 15 residues. CDR3 nucleotide sequence: TGTGCCAGCAGCTTAGGGGCGGACAGGAATGAAAAACTGTTTTTT. This sequence encodes CASSLGADRNEKLFF.

This clonotype was detected ten times or more. V is TRBV20-1 and J is TRBJ2-7; D may correspond to TRBD1 or TRBD2 (7 bases each). Trimming took 3 bases from V and 2 from J, leaving 17 bases between them. The CDR3 spans 15 residues. Germline CDR1 DFQATT, CDR2 SNEGSKA (reference sequence). CDR3 bases: TGCAGTGCTAGTGATCAGGGGGGGCGCACCTACGAGCAGTACTTC. It translates to CSASDQGGRTYEQYF.

Only a few counts were recorded for this clonotype. A much larger clone is a single base away; this may be a read error. The chain joins TRBV7-2 to TRBJ2-3; D is unresolved. The CDR3 totals 13 residues. The germline V gene has CDR1 SGHTA and CDR2 FQGNSA. The CDR3 loop reads CASGLFRADTQYF. The CDR3 DNA reads TGTGCCAGCGGCTTATTCCGGGCAGATACGCAGTATTTT.

The rearrangement joins TRBV5-1 to TRBJ1-2; 8 bases agree with TRBD1. Unmatched junction bases numbered 7, after V lost 4 bases and J lost 8 bases. Germline CDR1 and CDR2: SGHRS and YFSETQ. The CDR3 runs to 13 residues. The CDR3 bases are TGCGCCAGCAGCGGAGACAGGGGTGACGGCTACACCTTC. It codes for CASSGDRGDGYTF.

This rearrangement joins TRBV7-2 to TRBJ2-1; no definite D call. V was clipped by 2 bases and J by 5 bases, with 7 bases between them. The CDR3 loop spans 13 amino acids. The germline V gene has CDR1 SGHTA and CDR2 FQGNSA. The DNA for the CDR3 is TGTGCCAGCAGCTTACCGATCGACAATGAGCAGTTCTTC. Translating it yields CASSLPIDNEQFF.

Remarks on this clonotype: Given a much more abundant clone one base away, this may be a read error. The chain has TRBV12-3 or TRBV12-4 and TRBJ2-7; D might be TRBD1 (5 bases). The V and J ends lost 5 bases and 8 bases respectively, with 13 bases between them. The CDR3 sequence is 12 residues long. The chain's CDR3 is CASSLGRAKQYF. For the CDR3, the DNA is TGTGCCAGCAGTCTAGGCAGGGCTAAGCAGTACTTC.

This clonotype was counted many times. The chain joins TRBV9 to TRBJ2-3; 14 bases map to TRBD2. CDR1 is SGDLS and CDR2 is YYNGEE in the germline V gene. V dropped 0 bases and J dropped 7; count of bases not matched to a gene: 10. The CDR3 extends over 18 amino acids. The DNA of the CDR3 is TGTGCCAGCAGCGTAGCCCCCCGACTAGCGGGGGGGCCGAATACGCAGTATTTT. Its protein is CASSVAPRLAGGPNTQYF.

This clonotype was recorded many times. The chain couples TRBV6-2 or TRBV6-3 to TRBJ2-6, with unresolved D. CDR1 MNHEY and CDR2 SVGEGT come from the germline V gene. The CDR3 consists of 14 residues. V gave up 2 bases and J gave up 2 bases, with 4 bases separating them. CDR3 region: CASSYRAGANVLTF. In DNA form, the CDR3 reads TGTGCCAGCAGTTACCGGGCTGGGGCCAACGTCCTGACTTTC.

This clonotype was counted at least ten times. The rearrangement joins TRBV6-5 to TRBJ2-3; no reliable D call. V was trimmed by 6 bases and J by 2 bases, leaving 12 bases between them. From germline, CDR1 is MNHEY and CDR2 SVGAGI. This CDR3 comprises 14 residues. CDR3 in amino acids: CASRRFVSTDTQYF. The CDR3 region has the DNA TGTGCCAGCAGACGTTTCGTGTCCACAGATACGCAGTATTTT.

This clonotype was counted ten times or more. The chain couples TRBV3-1 to TRBJ2-5, with D perhaps being TRBD1 or TRBD2 (5 bases each). Germline CDR1 is LGHDT and CDR2 is YNNKEL (reference sequence). The CDR3 has 13 amino acids. V shed 4 bases and J shed 5 bases, with 11 bases lying between them. The CDR3 sequence: CASSRLGEETQYF. The CDR3, as DNA: TGTGCCAGCAGCCGGTTGGGGGAGGAGACCCAGTACTTC.

The chain has TRBV29-1 and TRBJ1-1; maybe TRBD1 (6 bases). Germline V CDR1 and CDR2: SQVTM, ANQGSEA. This CDR3 has 16 amino acids. V lost 4 bases to trimming and J lost 0 bases, with 18 bases between them. The CDR3 sequence is CSVGRETGAMNTEAFF. CDR3 sequence (DNA): TGCAGCGTTGGACGGGAGACAGGCGCGATGAACACTGAAGCTTTCTTT.

The genes are TRBV6-5 and TRBJ2-5; weak D call: TRBD1 (5 bases). With 6 bases removed from V and 4 bases from J, the gap between germline ends came to 12 bases. The CDR3 is 13 residues long. CDR1 and CDR2 from the germline V gene are MNHEY and SVGAGI. The CDR3 DNA is TGTGCCAGCAGCAGACAGATCCGAGAGACCCAGTACTTC. Its translation: CASSRQIRETQYF.

In its sample, this clonotype was seen many times. The chain recombines TRBV5-1 with TRBJ2-1, with unresolved D. Trimming stripped 3 bases from V and 0 bases from J, with 10 bases between. This CDR3 comprises 15 residues. Per germline, CDR1 SGHRS and CDR2 YFSETQ. CDR3 loop: CASSSDGYSYNEQFF. In DNA form, the CDR3 reads TGCGCCAGCAGCTCGGACGGATACTCCTACAATGAGCAGTTCTTC.

This clonotype was counted between two and nine times. This chain joins TRBV20-1 and TRBJ2-1; 8 bases fit TRBD2. With V trimmed by 6 bases and J by 6 bases, 10 bases remained unmatched. The CDR3 is made up of 14 amino acids. Germline CDR1 and CDR2: DFQATT and SNEGSKA (reference sequence). CDR3 region: CSAPRGGPLNEQFF. DNA of the CDR3: TGCAGTGCCCCTCGCGGGGGGCCCCTCAATGAGCAGTTCTTC.

This clonotype has only a few counts. It may be a read error: a sequence one base away is much more abundant. V gene TRBV29-1 combines with J gene TRBJ2-1; 9 bases match TRBD2. The CDR3 runs to 15 residues. The V and J ends lost 7 bases and 7 bases, in that order; junction bases with no gene match: 14. Looked up from germline, CDR1 is SQVTM and CDR2 is ANQGSEA. CDR3 residues: CSAKPSGGKKNEQFF. Here the CDR3 DNA reads TGCAGCGCTAAACCAAGCGGGGGGAAGAAAAATGAGCAGTTCTTC.